Listed here is a single T cell receptor (beta chain). This sample is part of a study of blood T cell repertoires in COVID-19. Study overall: The United States, Italy and Spain provided the acute and convalescent COVID-19 samples. Sample material is recorded as cDNA or gDNA derived from T cells, B-cell-depleted T cells, or PBMCs.

Per the original data handling: Amplification from reference gene primers served as the basis for estimated nucleated cell counts. Method: immunoSEQ multiplex PCR; TCRdb's copy keeps in-frame clones and lacks some. V and J calls and clone size are given by that table; D and trimming were obtained from the DNA. This sample has 130,000 to 150,000 clones, with 75% to 90% found just once. The CDR3 runs to 15 residues. Losses at the gene ends were 5 bases for V and 5 bases for J; bases not matched to a gene: 11. The germline V gene has CDR1 SGHNT and CDR2 YYREEE (reference sequence). Sequenced: peripheral blood. The chain couples TRBV5-4 to TRBJ2-5, with TRBD2 identical over 8 bases. The sequence derives from a woman between 50 and 59 years old with acute or convalescent COVID-19. Here the CDR3 DNA reads TGTGCCAGCAGTGGGGCGGGGGGCCAGGGGGAGACCCAGTACTTC. Its translation is CASSGAGGQGETQYF.